The clone carrying this T cell receptor beta chain was counted between two and nine times. The entry originates in a study of cytomegalovirus exposure and HLA in healthy donors. The primer mix had 60 Vbeta and 13 Jbeta primers. Some clones are missing from TCRdb's copy, which holds only in-frame ones; the method was immunoSEQ multiplex PCR. The table lists about 150,000 clones, roughly 70% of them singletons. Each of the donors was a healthy bone marrow donor. This sequence was found in a woman in her 40s in good health and CMV-seronegative. Sequenced: PBMCs.

CDR3 nucleotides: TGTGCCAGCAGTGAGGGACAGTTGGGCTACGAGCAGTACTTC. Its translation is CASSEGQLGYEQYF. This chain links TRBV6-1 with TRBJ2-7; 7 positions match TRBD1. J gave up 3 bases and V 3 bases, and 5 bases lay outside the gene matches. The CDR3 runs 14 residues. CDR1 and CDR2 (germline): MNHNS, SASEGT.